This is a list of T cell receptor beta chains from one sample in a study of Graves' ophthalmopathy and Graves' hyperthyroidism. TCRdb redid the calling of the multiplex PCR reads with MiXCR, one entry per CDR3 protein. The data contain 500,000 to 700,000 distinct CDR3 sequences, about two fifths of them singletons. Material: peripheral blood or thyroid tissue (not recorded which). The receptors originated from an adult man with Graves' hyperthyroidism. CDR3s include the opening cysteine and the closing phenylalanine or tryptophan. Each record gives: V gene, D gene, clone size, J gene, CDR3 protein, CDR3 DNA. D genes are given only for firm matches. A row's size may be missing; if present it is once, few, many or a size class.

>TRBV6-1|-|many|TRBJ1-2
CASSELLNWGYTF
TGTGCCAGCAGTGAGCTGCTGAACTGGGGCTACACCTTC
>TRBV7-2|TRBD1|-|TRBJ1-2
CASSHPAGTGEQARGYTF
TGTGCCAGCAGCCACCCAGCCGGGACAGGAGAGCAAGCGCGGGGCTACACCTTC
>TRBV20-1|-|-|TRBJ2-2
CSARNTGELFF
TGCAGTGCTAGAAACACCGGGGAGCTGTTTTTT
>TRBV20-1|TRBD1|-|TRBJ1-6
CSARTGPDNSPLHF
TGCAGTGCAAGGACAGGGCCCGATAATTCACCCCTCCACTTT
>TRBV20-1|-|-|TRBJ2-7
CSATRGGAYF
TGCAGTGCTACCCGAGGGGGGGCGTACTTC
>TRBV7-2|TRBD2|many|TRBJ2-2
CASSFRTSGITGELFF
TGTGCCAGCAGCTTTCGGACTAGCGGCATCACCGGGGAGCTGTTTTTT
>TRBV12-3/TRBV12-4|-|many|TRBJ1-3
CASSSGSRSDTIYF
TGTGCCAGCAGTTCCGGGAGTCGATCCGACACCATATATTTT
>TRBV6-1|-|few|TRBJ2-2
CASSPGGPNTGELFF
TGTGCCAGCAGCCCCGGGGGACCAAACACCGGGGAGCTGTTTTTT
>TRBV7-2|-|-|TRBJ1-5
CASSLGLAGHF
TGTGCCAGCAGCCTCGGACTAGCGGGGCATTTT
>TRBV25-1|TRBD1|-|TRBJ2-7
CARRMTGASYEQYF
TGTGCTAGACGTATGACAGGGGCATCCTACGAGCAGTACTTC
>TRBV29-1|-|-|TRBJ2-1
CSGLNNEQFF
TGCAGCGGATTAAACAATGAGCAGTTCTTC
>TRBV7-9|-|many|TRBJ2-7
CASSSPLEGYEQYF
TGTGCCAGCAGCTCCCCTTTGGAAGGCTACGAGCAGTACTTC
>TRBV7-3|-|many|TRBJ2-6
CASSRGQSLSGANVLTF
TGTGCCAGCAGCCGCGGACAGTCCCTCTCTGGGGCCAACGTCCTGACTTTC
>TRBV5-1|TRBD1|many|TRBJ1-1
CASSPGTVRGTEAFF
TGCGCCAGCAGCCCGGGGACAGTGAGGGGCACTGAAGCTTTCTTT
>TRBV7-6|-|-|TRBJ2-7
CASGYRASSYEQYF
TGTGCCAGCGGCTACAGGGCCAGCTCCTACGAGCAGTACTTC
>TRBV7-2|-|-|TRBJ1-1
CASSSLLNTEAFF
TGTGCCAGCAGCTCCCTATTAAACACTGAAGCTTTCTTT
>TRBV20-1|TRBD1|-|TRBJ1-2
CSARAAGQDSLYGYTF
TGCAGTGCTAGAGCTGCGGGACAGGATTCACTCTATGGCTACACCTTC
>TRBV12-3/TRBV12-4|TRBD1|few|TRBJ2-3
CASSTDRGGTDTQYF
TGTGCCAGCAGCACGGACAGGGGGGGCACAGATACGCAGTATTTT
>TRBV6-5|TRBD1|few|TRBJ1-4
CASTDRTGLEKLFF
TGTGCCAGCACCGACAGGACAGGGTTGGAAAAACTGTTTTTT
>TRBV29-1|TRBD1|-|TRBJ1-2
CSVRTGSGYGYTF
TGCAGCGTTCGGACAGGGAGCGGCTATGGCTACACCTTC
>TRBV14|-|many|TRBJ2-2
CASSLWTRGPTGELFF
TGTGCCAGCAGCCTATGGACTCGCGGCCCCACCGGGGAGCTGTTTTTT
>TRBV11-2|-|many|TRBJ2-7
CASSHGSAASYEQYF
TGTGCCAGCAGCCACGGAAGCGCCGCTTCCTACGAGCAGTACTTC
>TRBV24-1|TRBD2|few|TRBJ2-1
CATSVLGLAGVDNEQFF
TGTGCCACCAGTGTCCTGGGACTAGCGGGAGTGGATAATGAGCAGTTCTTC
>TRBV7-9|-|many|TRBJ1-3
CASLQGTGNTIYF
TGTGCCAGCCTCCAGGGAACTGGAAACACCATATATTTT
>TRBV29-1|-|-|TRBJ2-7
CSVRSWLDNEQYF
TGCAGCGTCAGAAGCTGGCTAGACAATGAGCAGTACTTC
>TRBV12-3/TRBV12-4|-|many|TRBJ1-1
CASRGGGAEAFF
TGTGCCAGCAGAGGCGGGGGTGCGGAAGCTTTCTTT
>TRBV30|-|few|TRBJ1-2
CAWKYFGHGYTF
TGTGCCTGGAAGTACTTCGGTCACGGCTACACCTTC
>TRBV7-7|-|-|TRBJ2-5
CASGKSGRGETQYF
TGTGCTAGCGGCAAATCTGGCAGGGGGGAGACCCAGTACTTC
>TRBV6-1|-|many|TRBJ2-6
CASTQHSSGANVLTF
TGTGCCAGCACCCAACACAGCTCTGGGGCCAACGTCCTGACTTTC
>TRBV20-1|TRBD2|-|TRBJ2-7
CSARSGTYEQYF
TGCAGTGCCCGAAGCGGGACCTACGAGCAGTACTTC
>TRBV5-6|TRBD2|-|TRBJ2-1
CASSLDSGRFYNEQFF
TGTGCCAGCAGCCTGGATAGCGGGAGGTTCTACAATGAGCAGTTCTTC
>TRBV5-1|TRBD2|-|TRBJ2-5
CASSLGDYPKGETQYF
TGCGCCAGCAGCTTGGGGGACTACCCGAAGGGAGAGACCCAGTACTTC
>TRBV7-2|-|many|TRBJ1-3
CASSSDRPFSGNTIYF
TGTGCCAGCAGTTCCGACAGGCCTTTCTCTGGAAACACCATATATTTT
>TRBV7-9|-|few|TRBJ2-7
CASSLVLVTYYEQYF
TGTGCCAGCAGCTTAGTTCTTGTTACCTACTACGAGCAGTACTTC
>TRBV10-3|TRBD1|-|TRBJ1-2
CATQIPSGQGGYTF
TGTGCCACGCAGATCCCCTCTGGACAGGGTGGCTACACCTTC
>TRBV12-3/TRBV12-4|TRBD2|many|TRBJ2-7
CASSFGLAGDREQYF
TGTGCCAGCAGTTTTGGACTAGCGGGAGATCGGGAGCAGTACTTC
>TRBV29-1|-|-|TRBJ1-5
CSVEEGGQLQHF
TGCAGCGTTGAGGAGGGAGGGCAGCTCCAGCATTTT
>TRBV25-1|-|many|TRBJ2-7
CASSEDWGGEQYF
TGTGCCAGCAGTGAGGACTGGGGTGGCGAGCAGTACTTC
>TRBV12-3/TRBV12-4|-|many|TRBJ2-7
CASSLERRVRGQYF
TGTGCCAGCAGCCTCGAACGGCGGGTGAGGGGGCAGTACTTC
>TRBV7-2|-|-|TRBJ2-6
CASSLVGVSGANVLTF
TGTGCCAGCAGCTTAGTGGGGGTCTCTGGGGCCAACGTCCTGACTTTC
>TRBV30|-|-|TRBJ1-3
CAWAGNTIYF
TGTGCCTGGGCTGGAAACACCATATATTTT
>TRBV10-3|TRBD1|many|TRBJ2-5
CAISEGAGTGILQETQYF
TGTGCCATCAGTGAAGGGGCCGGGACAGGGATCCTCCAAGAGACCCAGTACTTC
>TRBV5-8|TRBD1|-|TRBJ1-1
CASSRETGVSEAFF
TGTGCCAGCAGCAGGGAGACAGGGGTCAGTGAAGCTTTCTTT
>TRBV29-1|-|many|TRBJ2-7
CSVGYSDSYEQYF
TGCAGCGTTGGATACTCGGACTCCTACGAGCAGTACTTC
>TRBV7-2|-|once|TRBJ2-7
CASSLEWGTNEQYF
TGTGCCAGCAGCTTAGAGTGGGGGACAAACGAGCAGTACTTC
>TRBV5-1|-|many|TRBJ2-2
CASSLRLIANTGELFF
TGCGCCAGCAGCTTGAGGCTGATAGCGAACACCGGGGAGCTGTTTTTT
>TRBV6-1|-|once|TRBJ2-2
CASLPAGSGTGELFF
TGTGCCAGCTTACCCGCAGGGAGCGGCACCGGGGAGCTGTTTTTT
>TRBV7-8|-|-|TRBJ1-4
CASSKLTGRLNEKLFF
TGTGCCAGCAGTAAACTTACCGGGAGGCTAAATGAAAAACTGTTTTTT
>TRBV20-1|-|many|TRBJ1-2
CSARDKGPGYTF
TGCAGTGCTAGAGATAAAGGTCCTGGCTACACCTTC
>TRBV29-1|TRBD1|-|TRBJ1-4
CSRRDRGDENLFF
TGCAGCAGACGGGACAGGGGGGATGAAAACCTGTTTTTT
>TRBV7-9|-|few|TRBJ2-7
CASSSWDTLEQYF
TGTGCCAGCAGTTCATGGGACACCCTCGAGCAGTACTTC
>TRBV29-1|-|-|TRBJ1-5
CSVVQDWVNNQPQHF
TGCAGCGTTGTGCAGGACTGGGTGAACAATCAGCCCCAGCATTTT
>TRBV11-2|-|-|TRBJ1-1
CAWSVKGVLEAFF
TGTGCCTGGAGTGTAAAAGGGGTCCTTGAAGCTTTCTTT
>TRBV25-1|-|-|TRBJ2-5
CASSARDLASVTTQYF
TGTGCCAGCAGTGCTAGAGATTTGGCTAGCGTAACGACCCAGTACTTC